The 2 T cell receptor beta chains reported below all come from one sample, sequenced in a study of blood T cell repertoires in COVID-19. Data came from immunoSEQ multiplex PCR; TCRdb stores just in-frame clones and leaves some out. In the table there are about 380,000 clones, 90% of which are singletons. The source material was peripheral blood. The receptors here all came from a man aged 18-30 years with active or convalescent COVID-19.

The chain has TRBV19 and TRBJ1-5, with D possibly TRBD1 on 6 matching bases. The germline V gene has CDR1 LNHDA and CDR2 SQIVND (reference sequence). The CDR3 length is 15 residues. Trimming shortened V by 3 bases and J by 1 base, and 10 bases separated the two germline ends. CDR3 DNA sequence: TGTGCCAGTAGTATTACAGGGAAAAGCAATCAGCCCCAGCATTTT. As protein: CASSITGKSNQPQHF.

The genes are TRBV7-9 and TRBJ1-1; possible D gene TRBD1, 5 bases. Germline lookup yields CDR1 SEHNR and CDR2 FQNEAQ (reference sequence). V was shortened by 6 bases and J by 6 bases, with 8 bases between the two germline ends. This CDR3 has 11 amino acids. The CDR3 here is CASSPGAEAFF. In DNA, the CDR3 is TGTGCCAGCAGTCCGGGGGCTGAAGCTTTCTTT.